This T cell receptor (beta chain) originates from a study of identifying expanded T cells in peripheral blood. Regarding the study as a whole: About 1.2 clones differed between technical replicates, versus about 15 and 19 over time.

This clone has just a few counts. What it recognizes is unknown. This CDR3 is built from 14 residues. Trimming left V 3 bases short and J 8 bases short, with 13 bases between. Germline CDR1 SGHTA, CDR2 FQGNSA. Assay: immunoSEQ multiplex PCR; the TCRdb copy retains only in-frame clones and omits some. The sample records some 93,000 clones, 88% being singletons. Source material: blood. The gene calls are TRBV7-2 and TRBJ1-4; D remains unclear. The sequence derives from a person aged 18-70 years in good health. Here the CDR3 reads CASSFSPSMEKLFF. DNA of the CDR3: TGTGCCAGCAGCTTTTCACCCTCTATGGAAAAACTGTTTTTT.